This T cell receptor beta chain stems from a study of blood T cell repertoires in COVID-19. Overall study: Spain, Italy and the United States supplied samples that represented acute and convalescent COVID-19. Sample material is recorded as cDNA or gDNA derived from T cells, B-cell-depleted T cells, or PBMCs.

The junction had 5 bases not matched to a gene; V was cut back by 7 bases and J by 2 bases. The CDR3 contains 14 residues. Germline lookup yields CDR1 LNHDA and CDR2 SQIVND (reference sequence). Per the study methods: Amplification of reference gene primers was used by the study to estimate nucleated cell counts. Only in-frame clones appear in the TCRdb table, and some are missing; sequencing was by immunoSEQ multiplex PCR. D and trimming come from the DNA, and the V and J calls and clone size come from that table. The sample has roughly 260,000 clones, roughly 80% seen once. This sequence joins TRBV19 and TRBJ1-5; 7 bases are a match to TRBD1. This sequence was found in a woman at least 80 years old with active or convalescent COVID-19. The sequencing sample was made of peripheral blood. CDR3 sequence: CASTAGGRNQPQHF. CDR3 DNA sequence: TGTGCCAGTACGGCAGGGGGGCGCAATCAGCCCCAGCATTTT.